The 23 T cell receptor beta chains below come from one sample, sequenced in a study of blood T cell repertoires in COVID-19. Clones were read by immunoSEQ multiplex PCR, and TCRdb kept only the in-frame ones, dropping some. The sample holds around 15,000 clones, roughly 83% seen once. The sequenced sample consisted of peripheral blood. The source is a man aged 40-49 years with active or convalescent COVID-19.

This chain uses TRBV6-5 with TRBJ1-3; D is uncertain. Trimming pared 6 bases from V and 0 bases from J, leaving 12 bases between. There are 15 residues in the CDR3. Per germline, CDR1 MNHEY and CDR2 SVGAGI. The CDR3 sequence is CASRTPSGSGNTIYF. In DNA, the CDR3 is TGTGCCAGCAGAACTCCGTCCGGCTCTGGAAACACCATATATTTT.

The chain carries TRBV5-4 and TRBJ2-3, with D possibly being TRBD2 (7 bases). V lost 0 bases and J lost 2, with 13 bases in between. Germline V gene lookup returns CDR1 SGHNT and CDR2 YYREEE (reference sequence). The CDR3 is made up of 16 amino acids. Here the CDR3 DNA reads TGTGCCAGCAGCTTGGAGGAGGGGGGGAACACAGATACGCAGTATTTT. The encoded protein is CASSLEEGGNTDTQYF.

CDR3: CASSTGQGPEQFF. CDR3 DNA sequence: TGTGCCAGTAGTACCGGACAGGGACCTGAGCAGTTCTTC. V gene TRBV19 combines with J gene TRBJ2-1; 8 bases line up with TRBD1. This CDR3 comprises 13 residues. Germline CDR1 reads LNHDA; CDR2 reads SQIVND (reference sequence). The J segment lost 9 bases and the V segment lost 4 bases, leaving 5 bases of the junction unmatched.

J is TRBJ2-1 and V is TRBV7-2; 11 bases agree with TRBD1. With 5 bases clipped from V and 0 bases from J, the junction kept 12 bases outside the gene matches. The CDR3 loop spans 19 amino acids. The V gene's germline CDR1 is SGHTA and CDR2 FQGNSA. The CDR3 is CASSTPRGQGDSSYNEQFF. The CDR3 nucleotides read TGTGCCAGCAGCACACCCCGGGGACAGGGGGATAGCTCCTACAATGAGCAGTTCTTC.

The gene calls are TRBV5-1 and TRBJ1-6, with D possibly being TRBD1 (5 bases). V lost 0 bases, J lost 6 bases, and 7 bases lay in between. CDR3 size: 14 residues. Germline-derived CDR1 and CDR2 are SGHRS and YFSETQ. This CDR3 reads CASSLGQSNSPLHF. The DNA for the CDR3 is TGCGCCAGCAGCTTGGGACAGTCTAATTCACCCCTCCACTTT. The full variable domain, completed using reference TRBV5-1 and TRBJ1-6, is KAGVTQTPRYLIKTRGQQVTLSCSPISGHRSVSWYQQTPGQGLQFLFEYFSETQRNKGNFPGRFSGRQFSNSRSEMNVSTLELGDSALYLCASSLGQSNSPLHFGNGTRLTVT.

V gene TRBV5-1 combines with J gene TRBJ1-6; a possible D gene is TRBD1 (6 bases). The CDR3 is 13 residues long. Germline loops: CDR1 SGHRS, CDR2 YFSETQ. V was pared by 4 bases and J by 13 bases, with 15 bases between. CDR3 sequence: CASSQGSAEPLHF. For the CDR3, the DNA is TGCGCCAGCAGCCAGGGGAGTGCCGAGCCCCTCCACTTT.

In DNA form, the CDR3 reads TGCGCCAGCAGCCAAGCTCTGACAGGCATAGGCTATGGCTACACCTTC. Encoded protein: CASSQALTGIGYGYTF. This rearrangement joins TRBV4-1 to TRBJ1-2, with D perhaps TRBD1 (6 bases). V lost 1 base and J 4 bases, leaving 16 bases between the germline ends. This CDR3 spans 16 amino acids. Per the germline V gene, CDR1 is MGHRA and CDR2 is YSYEKL.

The V call is TRBV18, the J call TRBJ2-2; 11 bases are shared with TRBD2. With 3 bases clipped from V and 3 bases from J, the junction kept 12 bases outside the gene matches. This CDR3 has 19 residues. Per germline, CDR1 KGHSH and CDR2 LQKENI. CDR3: CASSPRSLAGGIDTGELFF. The CDR3 nucleotides are TGTGCCAGCTCACCGAGGAGTCTAGCGGGGGGAATCGACACCGGGGAGCTGTTTTTT.

The chain recombines TRBV27 with TRBJ2-5, with D uncertain. The CDR3 runs 14 residues. The germline gives CDR1 MNHEY, CDR2 SMNVEV (reference sequence). The V gene lost 2 bases and the J gene lost 2 bases, with 9 bases spanning the gap. CDR3 DNA sequence: TGTGCCAGCAGTTTAGGCTCTCTTCAAGAGACCCAGTACTTC. Amino acids: CASSLGSLQETQYF.

V usage is TRBV4-1 and J usage is TRBJ1-6; D is perhaps TRBD1 (6 bases). V shed 5 bases and J shed 9 bases, with 20 bases lying between them. The CDR3 has 16 residues. CDR1 and CDR2 from the germline V gene are MGHRA and YSYEKL. The CDR3 region is CASSYGTFGSGSPLHF. For the CDR3, the DNA is TGCGCCAGCAGCTACGGGACATTCGGGTCGGGTTCACCCCTCCACTTT.

The rearrangement joins TRBV27 to TRBJ1-4; 7 positions match TRBD1. Germline V gene sequence: CDR1 MNHEY, CDR2 SMNVEV (reference sequence). The J segment lost 7 bases and the V segment lost 5 bases, leaving 7 bases of the junction unmatched. The CDR3 runs to 14 residues. CDR3 DNA sequence: TGTGCCAGCAGTAAACAGGGGATGGGTGAAAAACTGTTTTTT. This encodes CASSKQGMGEKLFF.

CDR3 sequence reads: CASTRDGGSYGYTF. The CDR3 coding sequence is TGTGCCAGCACCCGGGACGGAGGGAGCTATGGCTACACCTTC. The gene calls are TRBV5-4 and TRBJ1-2; D possibly corresponds to TRBD1 (5 bases). The CDR3 is 14 amino acids. Germline V CDR1 and CDR2: SGHNT, YYREEE (reference sequence). V was pared by 6 bases and J by 4 bases, with 16 bases between.

This chain connects TRBV27 to TRBJ2-5; 7 bases align to TRBD1. The length of the CDR3 is 16 residues. In germline, CDR1 is MNHEY, CDR2 SMNVEV (reference sequence). Trimming removed 1 base from V and 5 bases from J; junction bases left unmatched: 10. In nucleotides, the CDR3 is TGTGCCAGCAGTTTATTCCGGGACAGCCCACGGGAGACCCAGTACTTC. This translates into CASSLFRDSPRETQYF.

The chain employs TRBV18 and TRBJ1-2, with 9 bases aligning to TRBD1. CDR1 and CDR2 from the germline V gene are KGHSH and LQKENI. V trimming: 3 bases; J trimming: 2 bases; junction bases outside the gene matches: 1. The CDR3 is 14 residues long. The chain's CDR3 is CASSPDRGNYGYTF. In nucleotides, the CDR3 is TGTGCCAGCTCACCCGACAGGGGGAACTATGGCTACACCTTC.

The CDR3 sequence: CASSQVGTGGSPLHF. The CDR3 bases are TGTGCCAGCAGCCAAGTCGGGACAGGGGGCTCACCCCTCCACTTT. J is TRBJ1-6 and V is TRBV3-1 (or the pseudogene TRBV3-2); 12 positions agree with TRBD1. The J segment lost 10 bases and the V segment lost 1 base, leaving 2 bases of the junction unmatched. Germline assignment: CDR1 LGHDT and CDR2 YNNKEL (reference sequence). The CDR3 is 15 amino acids.

The chain uses TRBV6-5 and TRBJ1-1; D ambiguous. Trimming left V 6 bases short and J 5 bases short, with 16 bases between. The CDR3 extends over 14 amino acids. The germline CDR1 and CDR2 sequences are MNHEY and SVGAGI. In DNA form, the CDR3 reads TGTGCCAGCAGCTTGTCTACCCGGGAAACTGAAGCTTTCTTT. As protein: CASSLSTRETEAFF.

The J gene is TRBJ1-3, the V gene TRBV2; 7 nucleotides line up with TRBD1. CDR3 size: 15 residues. V was pared by 5 bases and J by 0 bases, with 4 bases of the junction left unmatched. In germline, CDR1 is SNHLY, CDR2 FYNNEI. Here the CDR3 reads CASSRDRRSGNTIYF. The DNA of the CDR3 is TGTGCCAGCAGTCGGGACAGACGCTCTGGAAACACCATATATTTT. Filled out from reference TRBV2 and TRBJ1-3, the complete variable domain reads EPEVTQTPSHQVTQMGQEVILRCVPISNHLYFYWYRQILGQKVEFLVSFYNNEISEKSEIFDDQFSVERPDGSNFTLKIRSTKLEDSAMYFCASSRDRRSGNTIYFGEGSWLTVV.

This clone was seen just once. The V gene is TRBV11-2, the J gene TRBJ2-7; 12 nucleotides match TRBD2. The CDR3 loop spans 15 amino acids. Germline-derived CDR1 and CDR2 are SGHAT and FQNNGV. V was pared by 3 bases and J by 0 bases, with 0 bases of the junction left unmatched. CDR3 sequence (DNA): TGTGCCAGCAGCTTGACTAGCGGGAGCTCCTACGAGCAGTACTTC. Protein: CASSLTSGSSYEQYF.

The chain has TRBV7-6 and TRBJ2-7; D is perhaps TRBD2 (5 bases). Trimming pared 5 bases from V and 3 bases from J, leaving 17 bases between. The CDR3 has 15 residues. In germline, CDR1 is SGHVS, CDR2 FNYEAQ. The CDR3 reads CASSPRTGWNYEQYF. The CDR3 region has the DNA TGTGCCAGCAGCCCCCGGACGGGGTGGAACTACGAGCAGTACTTC.

This sequence joins TRBV19 and TRBJ1-4; D ambiguous. There are 12 residues in the CDR3. CDR1 is LNHDA and CDR2 is SQIVND in the germline V gene (reference sequence). Trimming stripped 6 bases from V and 8 bases from J, with 10 bases between. CDR3 in amino acids: CASSFLREKLFF. The CDR3 coding sequence is TGTGCCAGTAGCTTCCTCAGGGAAAAACTGTTTTTT.

The rearrangement links TRBV3-1 (or the pseudogene TRBV3-2) to TRBJ1-1, with TRBD1 as a possible D gene (5 bases). The V gene lost 0 bases and the J gene lost 3 bases, with 20 bases spanning the gap. Germline V gives CDR1 LGHDT, CDR2 YNNKEL (reference sequence). The length of the CDR3 is 18 residues. CDR3 nucleotides: TGTGCCAGCAGCCAAGAAATAGGGCGGGGGTCTTTTGACACTGAAGCTTTCTTT. Amino acids: CASSQEIGRGSFDTEAFF.

The rearrangement links TRBV7-2 to TRBJ1-2, with D possibly being TRBD1 (5 bases). The CDR3 runs 17 residues. Germline CDR1 SGHTA, CDR2 FQGNSA. V was cut by 5 bases and J by 10 bases, with 29 bases left in between. The CDR3 here is CASSQSFQGFKAYTYTF. The CDR3 DNA reads TGTGCCAGCAGCCAATCCTTCCAGGGTTTCAAGGCATATACCTACACCTTC.

This clone was recorded a few times. The chain is built from TRBV28 and TRBJ1-4; D is unclear. Germline V gene lookup returns CDR1 MDHEN and CDR2 SYDVKM. Trimming cost V 2 bases and J 5 bases, with 9 bases left between them. The CDR3 is made up of 14 amino acids. In DNA form, the CDR3 reads TGTGCCAGCAGTTTAGTGGGGAGAAATGAAAAACTGTTTTTT. This encodes CASSLVGRNEKLFF.